This T cell receptor beta chain was identified during a study of blood T cell repertoires in COVID-19. Authors' analysis steps: Amplification of reference gene primers was used by the study to estimate nucleated cell counts. Libraries were prepared by immunoSEQ multiplex PCR; TCRdb keeps only in-frame clonotypes and omits some of them. V, J and clone size are those of that table, while D and trimming were read from the DNA. The repertoire holds approximately 190,000 clones, with 84% as singletons. After removal of 6 bases from V and 5 bases from J, the junction contained 23 bases not matched to a gene. This CDR3 comprises 19 residues. In germline, CDR1 is MNHEY, CDR2 SMNVEV (reference sequence).

The genes are TRBV27 and TRBJ1-1; TRBD1 aligns across 8 bases. The TCR was taken from a woman in her 30s who had been exposed to COVID-19. Material for sequencing was PBMCs or T cells enriched from blood (not recorded which). The CDR3 sequence: CASSLLGDRGRGEKTEAFF. DNA for the CDR3: TGTGCCAGCAGCCTCCTTGGAGACAGGGGTAGGGGGGAGAAAACTGAAGCTTTCTTT.